The 4 T cell receptor beta chains below all came from one sample that was sequenced in a study of blood T cell repertoires in COVID-19. TCRdb keeps only in-frame clones here, not all; method: immunoSEQ multiplex PCR. The sample has under 500,000 clones, 70% to 90% seen once. The sequencing sample was made of PBMCs or T cells enriched from blood (not recorded which). The receptors stem from a woman aged 18-35 years with acute COVID-19.

V is TRBV2 and J is TRBJ2-1, with TRBD2 identical over 11 bases. V was clipped by 5 bases and J by 7 bases; unmatched bases: 10. CDR1 is SNHLY, CDR2 FYNNEI, per germline. This CDR3 comprises 16 residues. The CDR3 loop is CASSLGTSGGGNEQFF. The CDR3 DNA is TGTGCCAGCAGTCTTGGGACTAGCGGAGGGGGGAATGAGCAGTTCTTC. Based on the CDR3 plus reference TRBV2 and TRBJ2-1, the full variable domain is EPEVTQTPSHQVTQMGQEVILRCVPISNHLYFYWYRQILGQKVEFLVSFYNNEISEKSEIFDDQFSVERPDGSNFTLKIRSTKLEDSAMYFCASSLGTSGGGNEQFFGPGTRLTVL.

The chain combines TRBV3-1 (or the pseudogene TRBV3-2) with TRBJ1-1, with D unresolved. The germline gives CDR1 LGHDT, CDR2 YNNKEL (reference sequence). V was pared by 0 bases and J by 7 bases, with 12 bases between. CDR3 length: 14 residues. The CDR3 loop reads CASSQEPGTDEAFF. In nucleotides, the CDR3 is TGTGCCAGCAGCCAAGAACCGGGAACAGATGAAGCTTTCTTT.

The chain couples TRBV19 to TRBJ1-5; TRBD1 agrees at 7 bases. Unmatched junction bases numbered 7, after V lost 3 bases and J lost 2 bases. Germline V gene sequence: CDR1 LNHDA, CDR2 SQIVND (reference sequence). The length of the CDR3 is 16 residues. The CDR3 bases are TGTGCCAGTAGTATTAGGACAGGAACTGGCAATCAGCCCCAGCATTTT. This sequence encodes CASSIRTGTGNQPQHF. The full variable domain, completed using reference TRBV19 and TRBJ1-5, is DGGITQSPKYLFRKEGQNVTLSCEQNLNHDAMYWYRQDPGQGLRLIYYSQIVNDFQKGDIAEGYSVSREKKESFPLTVTSAQKNPTAFYLCASSIRTGTGNQPQHFGDGTRLSIL.

J is TRBJ2-7 and V is TRBV7-9, with 9 bases lining up with TRBD2. Germline V gene sequence: CDR1 SEHNR, CDR2 FQNEAQ (reference sequence). The length of the CDR3 is 15 residues. The J segment lost 3 bases and the V segment lost 4 bases, leaving 7 bases of the junction unmatched. CDR3 DNA sequence: TGTGCCAGCAGCTCTCTAGCGGGGCCACACTACGAGCAGTACTTC. Translation gives CASSSLAGPHYEQYF. Full variable domain (remainder filled in from reference TRBV7-9 and TRBJ2-7): DTGVSQNPRHKITKRGQNVTFRCDPISEHNRLYWYRQTLGQGPEFLTYFQNEAQLEKSRLLSDRFSAERPKGSFSTLEIQRTEQGDSAMYLCASSSLAGPHYEQYFGPGTRLTVT.